The present TCR beta chain was sequenced within a study of radiotherapy plus CTLA-4 blockade in lung cancer. Overall study results and limits: Blood-borne expansion of tumor-derived TCR clones followed radiotherapy plus ipilimumab.

The V end was cut by 5 bases, the J end by 4 bases, with 14 bases between. Germline V gene sequence: CDR1 MDHEN, CDR2 SYDVKM. The CDR3 runs to 14 residues. In the case of this clone: Its specificity is not known.

The table came from immunoSEQ multiplex PCR; TCRdb's copy has only in-frame clones and leaves some out. The sample consists of about 97,000 clones, around 79% of them appearing once. The clonotype comes from a human donor with non-small cell lung cancer who had a partial response to radiotherapy plus ipilimumab. Some clones in this sample may be carry-over from other donors' samples. The rearrangement joins TRBV28 to TRBJ1-1, with D uncertain. The specimen was peripheral blood, collected from a patient treated with radiotherapy plus ipilimumab. CDR3 sequence reads: CASSLAAQATEAFF. Written as DNA, the CDR3 is TGTGCCAGCAGTCTCGCCGCCCAGGCCACTGAAGCTTTCTTT.